This entry concerns a single T cell receptor (beta chain). The sample comes from a study of shared clonotypes between healthy human individuals. V lost 6 bases, J lost 7 bases, and 7 bases lay in between. CDR1 and CDR2 from the germline V gene are MNHEY and SVGAGI. The CDR3 covers 11 residues. Sequencing was performed with immunoSEQ multiplex PCR; in TCRdb, only in-frame clones are kept and a portion is missing. The table has fewer than 3 million clones, 85% to 95% seen once. Sequenced sample: naive CD4+ T cells from PBMCs. Subset in this sample: CD45RA+ positively selected. This receptor was identified in a man in his late teens or twenties in good health. Some clones in this sample may be carry-over from other donors' samples. J is TRBJ2-1 and V is TRBV6-5, with D possibly TRBD1 on 5 matching bases. This chain's CDR3 is CASRGPNEQFF. CDR3 coding DNA: TGTGCCAGCAGGGGGCCTAATGAGCAGTTCTTC.